This paragraph reports one T cell receptor beta chain. V was pared by 4 bases and J by 3 bases, with 6 bases of the junction left unmatched. CDR3 length: 14 amino acids. Looked up from germline, CDR1 is MNHEY and CDR2 is SVGAGI. The sample comes from a study of blood T cell repertoires in COVID-19. TCRdb's table, derived via immunoSEQ multiplex PCR, lists solely in-frame clones and lacks some. The sample has about 300,000 clones, 70% to 90% seen once. This receptor was taken from a woman between 50 and 59 years old with COVID-19, enrolled during active disease. What was sequenced was peripheral blood. The chain combines TRBV6-5 with TRBJ2-7; 7 nucleotides align to TRBD1. CDR3 protein: CASSSGTVLYEQYF. In DNA, the CDR3 is TGTGCCAGCAGTTCCGGGACAGTCCTCTACGAGCAGTACTTC.